The rows below give T cell receptor beta chains drawn from one sample of a study of cytotoxic CD8 clonotypes in ibrutinib-treated CLL. Only in-frame clones appear in the TCRdb table, and some are missing; sequencing was by immunoSEQ multiplex PCR. The top ten clones hold 35% to 55% of a sample with 50,000 to 65,000 clones, roughly 71% of them seen once. Source: PBMCs, taken after 12 months of ibrutinib treatment. All receptors derive from a human donor with chronic lymphocytic leukemia. CDR3s include the opening cysteine and the closing phenylalanine or tryptophan. Not all rows give a size; the values are once, few, many and, for expanded clones, a class.

clone size: -; V gene: TRBV5-1; CDR3 protein: CASSLDKREREQYF
clone size: few; V gene: TRBV5-6; CDR3 protein: CASSLVAPTDTQYF
clone size: -; V gene: TRBV29-1; CDR3 protein: CSVPGAGANVLTF
clone size: few; V gene: TRBV7-2; CDR3 protein: CASTQRVGPGEQYF
clone size: once; V gene: TRBV9; CDR3 protein: CASSAGLSGNTIYF
clone size: -; V gene: TRBV6-5; CDR3 protein: CASATGQGIAFF
clone size: few; V gene: TRBV4-1; CDR3 protein: CASSLGGLAEETQYF
clone size: -; V gene: TRBV2; CDR3 protein: CASRETGQGNQPQHF
clone size: once; V gene: TRBV30; CDR3 protein: CAWRMGQAVTNEKLFF
clone size: -; V gene: TRBV5-1; CDR3 protein: CASNSAGQSTGELFF